A selection of T cell receptor beta chains follows, all from one sample in a study of cytomegalovirus exposure and HLA in healthy donors. Sequencing was performed with immunoSEQ multiplex PCR; in TCRdb, only in-frame clones are kept and a portion is missing. The sample consists of about 96,000 clones, 65% to 80% of them appearing once. Material: PBMCs. These receptors all stem from a woman between 70 and 85 years old in good health and CMV-seropositive. CDR3s include the opening cysteine and the closing phenylalanine or tryptophan. The D gene is left open where the match is weak. Clone size is shown for a subset of rows, as once, few, many or a class of expanded clone.

clone_size: NA
cdr3_length: 19
v_call: TRBV2
j_call: TRBJ2-1
d_call: NA
cdr3_nt: TGTGCCAGCAGTGAGTTCGCCGCCCGTAGCGGCCTTTCCTACAATGAGCAGTTCTTC
cdr3_aa: CASSEFAARSGLSYNEQFF

clone_size: NA
cdr3_length: 13
v_call: TRBV7-2
j_call: TRBJ1-5
d_call: NA
cdr3_nt: TGTGCCAGCAGCTTTGGCAGGGGCAAACCCCAGCATTTT
cdr3_aa: CASSFGRGKPQHF

clone_size: NA
cdr3_length: 16
v_call: TRBV28
j_call: TRBJ2-3
d_call: NA
cdr3_nt: TGTGCCAGCAGTTCGCGTCTGGCTAGCGGCACAGATACGCAGTATTTT
cdr3_aa: CASSSRLASGTDTQYF

clone_size: NA
cdr3_length: 14
v_call: TRBV6-5
j_call: TRBJ1-1
d_call: TRBD1
cdr3_nt: TGTGCCAGCAAAACGGGACAGGCGGACACTGAAGCTTTCTTT
cdr3_aa: CASKTGQADTEAFF

clone_size: few
cdr3_length: 15
v_call: TRBV4-1
j_call: TRBJ1-5
d_call: NA
cdr3_nt: TGCGCCAGCAGCCAAGTGACGGAGAGCAATCAGCCCCAGCATTTT
cdr3_aa: CASSQVTESNQPQHF

clone_size: NA
cdr3_length: 14
v_call: TRBV28
j_call: TRBJ1-1
d_call: NA
cdr3_nt: TGTGCCAGCAGTACGGGAGGGGCAGCCTTGAATGCTTTCTTT
cdr3_aa: CASSTGGAALNAFF

clone_size: NA
cdr3_length: 15
v_call: TRBV19
j_call: TRBJ1-4
d_call: TRBD1
cdr3_nt: TGTGCCAGTAGTACCGCCGGGACAGGGAATGAAAAACTGTTTTTT
cdr3_aa: CASSTAGTGNEKLFF

clone_size: NA
cdr3_length: 15
v_call: TRBV6-4
j_call: TRBJ2-1
d_call: NA
cdr3_nt: TGTGCCAGCTCTCGGGAGCGGTTCCCCTACAATGAGCAGTTCTTC
cdr3_aa: CASSRERFPYNEQFF

clone_size: once
cdr3_length: 14
v_call: TRBV6-5
j_call: TRBJ2-7
d_call: TRBD2
cdr3_nt: TGTGCCAGCAGTCAACTAGCGGTCTCCTACGAGCAGTACTTC
cdr3_aa: CASSQLAVSYEQYF

clone_size: NA
cdr3_length: 16
v_call: TRBV19
j_call: TRBJ2-6
d_call: TRBD1
cdr3_nt: TGTGCCAGTACCGCACAGGGGGCTATTGGGGCCAACGTCCTGACTTTC
cdr3_aa: CASTAQGAIGANVLTF

clone_size: NA
cdr3_length: 15
v_call: TRBV19
j_call: TRBJ2-1
d_call: TRBD1
cdr3_nt: TGTGCCAGTAGTGCACCGGGACAGGGAGGTTATGAGCAGTTCTTC
cdr3_aa: CASSAPGQGGYEQFF

clone_size: NA
cdr3_length: 13
v_call: TRBV10-3
j_call: TRBJ1-3
d_call: NA
cdr3_nt: TGTGCCATCAGTACAGGTCCTGGAAACACCATATATTTT
cdr3_aa: CAISTGPGNTIYF

clone_size: NA
cdr3_length: 16
v_call: TRBV5-4
j_call: TRBJ2-5
d_call: TRBD1
cdr3_nt: TGTGCCAGCAGCGCCGGGACAGGGTGGCCCCAAGAGACCCAGTACTTC
cdr3_aa: CASSAGTGWPQETQYF

clone_size: NA
cdr3_length: 15
v_call: TRBV11-3
j_call: TRBJ1-5
d_call: NA
cdr3_nt: TGTGCCAGCAACCGACAGGATAGGGGCAATCAGCCCCAGCATTTT
cdr3_aa: CASNRQDRGNQPQHF

clone_size: NA
cdr3_length: 14
v_call: TRBV30
j_call: TRBJ1-4
d_call: TRBD1
cdr3_nt: TGTGCCTGCAGACAGGGATCAACTAATGAAAAACTGTTTTTT
cdr3_aa: CACRQGSTNEKLFF

clone_size: NA
cdr3_length: 16
v_call: TRBV18
j_call: TRBJ1-6
d_call: NA
cdr3_nt: TGTGCCAGCTCCTCCTTCGGGGGGACGGATATTTCACCCCTCCACTTT
cdr3_aa: CASSSFGGTDISPLHF

clone_size: NA
cdr3_length: 13
v_call: TRBV18
j_call: TRBJ2-1
d_call: NA
cdr3_nt: TGTGCCAGCTCACCAGAGGAAGTCAATGAGCAGTTCTTC
cdr3_aa: CASSPEEVNEQFF

clone_size: NA
cdr3_length: 16
v_call: TRBV28
j_call: TRBJ1-5
d_call: NA
cdr3_nt: TGTGCCAGCAGTTCCGTCTCGGGGGGGTACAATCAGCCCCAGCATTTT
cdr3_aa: CASSSVSGGYNQPQHF

clone_size: NA
cdr3_length: 12
v_call: TRBV16
j_call: TRBJ2-3
d_call: NA
cdr3_nt: TGTGCCAGCAGCCCTAGCACAGATACGCAGTATTTT
cdr3_aa: CASSPSTDTQYF

clone_size: NA
cdr3_length: 16
v_call: TRBV9
j_call: TRBJ1-2
d_call: NA
cdr3_nt: TGTGCCAGCAGCGAGAAGGGGTTCTCAGGGGCCTATGGCTACACCTTC
cdr3_aa: CASSEKGFSGAYGYTF

clone_size: once
cdr3_length: 14
v_call: TRBV6-5
j_call: TRBJ1-4
d_call: NA
cdr3_nt: TGTGCCAGCAGCCGGACAGCGTCCGGTGGAAAACTGTTTTTT
cdr3_aa: CASSRTASGGKLFF

clone_size: NA
cdr3_length: 15
v_call: TRBV9
j_call: TRBJ2-7
d_call: NA
cdr3_nt: TGTGCCAGCAGCGACGGCGGGTGGGCTAGCGCCGAGCAGTACTTC
cdr3_aa: CASSDGGWASAEQYF

clone_size: NA
cdr3_length: 13
v_call: TRBV7-8
j_call: TRBJ1-1
d_call: NA
cdr3_nt: TGTGCCAGCAGCTCACCCCTCGGGGGTGAAGCTTTCTTT
cdr3_aa: CASSSPLGGEAFF

clone_size: NA
cdr3_length: 16
v_call: TRBV2
j_call: TRBJ2-3
d_call: NA
cdr3_nt: TGTGCCAGCAGTGAAGAGGGGGTGTCACGGGTAGATACGCAGTATTTT
cdr3_aa: CASSEEGVSRVDTQYF

clone_size: NA
cdr3_length: 17
v_call: TRBV18
j_call: TRBJ1-6
d_call: NA
cdr3_nt: TGTGCCAGCTCGCAGATGGCCTCCGGCGGCTATAATTCACCCCTCCACTTT
cdr3_aa: CASSQMASGGYNSPLHF

clone_size: NA
cdr3_length: 16
v_call: TRBV30
j_call: TRBJ1-2
d_call: TRBD1
cdr3_nt: TGTGCCTGGAGTGTACCCGGACAGGGGGCGCAACATGGCTACACCTTC
cdr3_aa: CAWSVPGQGAQHGYTF

clone_size: NA
cdr3_length: 14
v_call: TRBV7-7
j_call: TRBJ2-1
d_call: NA
cdr3_nt: TGTGCTAGCAGCCCAGGACTCTCATACAATGAGCAGTTCTTC
cdr3_aa: CASSPGLSYNEQFF

clone_size: NA
cdr3_length: 15
v_call: TRBV7-3
j_call: TRBJ2-1
d_call: NA
cdr3_nt: TGTGCCAGCAGCTTAACAGGCGCTGAGGGCAATGAGCAGTTCTTC
cdr3_aa: CASSLTGAEGNEQFF

clone_size: NA
cdr3_length: 13
v_call: TRBV10-3
j_call: TRBJ1-1
d_call: NA
cdr3_nt: TGTGCCATCAGCAGGGGCGGTGGCACTGAAGCTTTCTTT
cdr3_aa: CAISRGGGTEAFF

clone_size: NA
cdr3_length: 14
v_call: TRBV5-4
j_call: TRBJ2-1
d_call: NA
cdr3_nt: TGTGCCAGCAGCTTGGGGCAGATCCCCAATGAGCAGTTCTTC
cdr3_aa: CASSLGQIPNEQFF

clone_size: once
cdr3_length: 14
v_call: TRBV7-8
j_call: TRBJ2-7
d_call: NA
cdr3_nt: TGTGCCAGCAGCTTAGGGGTAGCGTCCTACGAGCAGTACTTC
cdr3_aa: CASSLGVASYEQYF

clone_size: NA
cdr3_length: 14
v_call: TRBV28
j_call: TRBJ1-2
d_call: NA
cdr3_nt: TGTGCCAGCCTTCCGGGAGGCTCGAACTATGGCTACACCTTC
cdr3_aa: CASLPGGSNYGYTF

clone_size: few
cdr3_length: 13
v_call: TRBV10-2
j_call: TRBJ1-5
d_call: TRBD1
cdr3_nt: TGCGCCAGCAGTGGGACAGGGAATCAGCCCCAGCATTTT
cdr3_aa: CASSGTGNQPQHF

clone_size: NA
cdr3_length: 14
v_call: TRBV10-3
j_call: TRBJ2-7
d_call: NA
cdr3_nt: TGTGCCATCAGTGATATGGGGGCAGCCTACGAGCAGTACTTC
cdr3_aa: CAISDMGAAYEQYF

clone_size: NA
cdr3_length: 14
v_call: TRBV4-1
j_call: TRBJ2-7
d_call: TRBD1
cdr3_nt: TGCGCCAGCAGCAAACCGGGACAGCTCTACGAGCAGTACTTC
cdr3_aa: CASSKPGQLYEQYF

clone_size: NA
cdr3_length: 15
v_call: TRBV28
j_call: TRBJ1-3
d_call: NA
cdr3_nt: TGTGCCAGCAGTCAGAGGGCATTCTCTGGAAACACCATATATTTT
cdr3_aa: CASSQRAFSGNTIYF

clone_size: NA
cdr3_length: 17
v_call: TRBV19
j_call: TRBJ1-2
d_call: TRBD1
cdr3_nt: TGTGCCAGTAGTCTGGGGACAGGGGGCCCGGCCAACTATGGCTACACCTTC
cdr3_aa: CASSLGTGGPANYGYTF

clone_size: NA
cdr3_length: 13
v_call: TRBV14
j_call: TRBJ2-7
d_call: NA
cdr3_nt: TGTGCCAGCAGCCCTTGGGAAGGGGGCGAGCAGTACTTC
cdr3_aa: CASSPWEGGEQYF

clone_size: NA
cdr3_length: 13
v_call: TRBV11-1
j_call: TRBJ2-5
d_call: TRBD1
cdr3_nt: TGTGCCAGCAGCTTACGACAGGGGGAGACCCAGTACTTC
cdr3_aa: CASSLRQGETQYF

clone_size: NA
cdr3_length: 14
v_call: TRBV6-1
j_call: TRBJ2-7
d_call: NA
cdr3_nt: TGTGCCAGCATAGACAGAAAACTTGCCTACGAGCAGTACTTC
cdr3_aa: CASIDRKLAYEQYF

clone_size: NA
cdr3_length: 13
v_call: TRBV11-2
j_call: TRBJ1-2
d_call: NA
cdr3_nt: TGTGCCAGCGAGGCGGTTATCGTGGGTGGCTACACCTTC
cdr3_aa: CASEAVIVGGYTF

clone_size: few
cdr3_length: 14
v_call: TRBV9
j_call: TRBJ2-3
d_call: TRBD2
cdr3_nt: TGTGCCAGCAGCGCAGCGGGGAGCACAGATACGCAGTATTTT
cdr3_aa: CASSAAGSTDTQYF

clone_size: NA
cdr3_length: 16
v_call: TRBV2
j_call: TRBJ1-5
d_call: NA
cdr3_nt: TGTGCCAGCAGGCGGAGTGGCATTTATAGCAATCAGCCCCAGCATTTT
cdr3_aa: CASRRSGIYSNQPQHF

clone_size: NA
cdr3_length: 12
v_call: TRBV7-9
j_call: TRBJ1-2
d_call: TRBD1
cdr3_nt: TGTTCCAGCAGTTGGGACAGACAGGGCTACACCTTC
cdr3_aa: CSSSWDRQGYTF

clone_size: NA
cdr3_length: 18
v_call: TRBV6-4
j_call: TRBJ1-5
d_call: NA
cdr3_nt: TGTGCCAGCAGTCCCCGGGACTCCCAGGGAGAATGGGATCAGCCCCAGCATTTT
cdr3_aa: CASSPRDSQGEWDQPQHF